These T cell receptor beta chains were read from a single sample in a study of cytomegalovirus exposure and HLA in healthy donors. Sequencing used immunoSEQ multiplex PCR; TCRdb keeps in-frame clones, though not all of them. The sample holds hundreds of thousands of clones, 77% seen once. Sequenced material: PBMCs. These receptors were obtained from a woman between 55 and 75 years old in good health and CMV-seropositive. Each CDR3 is given with its conserved first and last residue. D genes are given only for firm matches. Expanded clones are given a class, and other clones once, few, many or no size at all.

J: TRBJ1-5; D: TRBD1; size: -; V: TRBV7-2; DNA: TGTGCCAGCAGGGGACAGGGGAATCAGCCCCAGCATTTT; CDR3: CASRGQGNQPQHF
J: TRBJ2-3; D: TRBD2; size: -; V: TRBV5-1; DNA: TGCGCCAGCAGCTTGGGACCGGGACTACACACAGATACGCAGTATTTT; CDR3: CASSLGPGLHTDTQYF
J: TRBJ1-4; D: -; size: -; V: TRBV5-4; DNA: TGTGCCAGCAGCTCAAACAGAGCCGTTAATGAAAAACTGTTTTTT; CDR3: CASSSNRAVNEKLFF
J: TRBJ1-1; D: -; size: -; V: TRBV19; DNA: TGTGCCAGTAGTATAGGTAGAGGTTTGGAAGCTTTCTTT; CDR3: CASSIGRGLEAFF
J: TRBJ1-1; D: -; size: -; V: TRBV5-4; DNA: TGTGCCAGCAGCCCAACAGGGCTCACTGAAGCTTTCTTT; CDR3: CASSPTGLTEAFF
J: TRBJ2-7; D: -; size: -; V: TRBV5-6; DNA: TGTGCCAGCAGCTTGGGGCACGCATACGAGCAGTACTTC; CDR3: CASSLGHAYEQYF
J: TRBJ2-1; D: TRBD2; size: few; V: TRBV30; DNA: TGTGCCCAGCGGACTAGCGGGGGGCCCGTCAATGAGCAGTTCTTC; CDR3: CAQRTSGGPVNEQFF
J: TRBJ2-7; D: -; size: -; V: TRBV4-1; DNA: TGCGCCAGCAGCCAAGTCAACAGATTCTCCTACGAGCAGTACTTC; CDR3: CASSQVNRFSYEQYF
J: TRBJ2-2; D: TRBD1; size: -; V: TRBV6-4; DNA: TGTGCCAGCAGCGCCGACAGGGCCACCGGGGAGCTGTTTTTT; CDR3: CASSADRATGELFF
J: TRBJ2-5; D: TRBD1; size: -; V: TRBV18; DNA: TGTGCCAGCTCACCGCAGGGGGCGACCCAGTACTTC; CDR3: CASSPQGATQYF
J: TRBJ2-1; D: TRBD2; size: -; V: TRBV19; DNA: TGTGCCAGTAGCATTAGCGGGGGGACCAATGAGCAGTTCTTC; CDR3: CASSISGGTNEQFF
J: TRBJ1-2; D: -; size: -; V: TRBV30; DNA: TGTGCCGGAGGGCCCGACTTCCCCTTC; CDR3: CAGGPDFPF
J: TRBJ2-1; D: -; size: -; V: TRBV7-9; DNA: TGTGCCAGCAGCTTAGCGCTCGGGGGAGCTGAGCAGTTCTTC; CDR3: CASSLALGGAEQFF
J: TRBJ2-7; D: TRBD1; size: few; V: TRBV18; DNA: TGTGCCAGCTCCCCCGGGACAGGGGATCGCCACGAGCAGTACTTC; CDR3: CASSPGTGDRHEQYF
J: TRBJ1-1; D: -; size: -; V: TRBV7-3; DNA: TGTGCCAGCAGCTTCGCTCCCGGGGGGAACACTGAAGCTTTCTTT; CDR3: CASSFAPGGNTEAFF
J: TRBJ1-3; D: -; size: -; V: TRBV5-1; DNA: TGCGCCAGCAGCAAGGGACACAACTCTGGAAACACCATATATTTT; CDR3: CASSKGHNSGNTIYF
J: TRBJ1-6; D: TRBD1; size: -; V: TRBV5-1; DNA: TGCGCCAGCAGCTTAACAGGGGAGTCCTATAATTCACCCCTCCACTTT; CDR3: CASSLTGESYNSPLHF
J: TRBJ2-1; D: -; size: -; V: TRBV5-1; DNA: TGCGCCAGCAGCCCGTATCTTCCTCCCTACAATGAGCAGTTCTTC; CDR3: CASSPYLPPYNEQFF
J: TRBJ1-1; D: -; size: -; V: TRBV20-1; DNA: TGCAGTGCCCTAAGTCGGGCTGAAGCTTTCTTT; CDR3: CSALSRAEAFF
J: TRBJ1-2; D: -; size: -; V: TRBV11-3; DNA: TGTGCCAGCTTTTTCTCAAGCAGGAATAACTATGGCTACACCTTC; CDR3: CASFFSSRNNYGYTF
J: TRBJ1-2; D: -; size: -; V: TRBV23-1; DNA: TGCGCCAGCAGTCAATCTTCCAGGGCGTCGTCGAGGAACTATGGCTACACCTTC; CDR3: CASSQSSRASSRNYGYTF
J: TRBJ2-2; D: -; size: -; V: TRBV2; DNA: TGTGCCAGCACCCCTAGGGGCGGCGGGGAGCTGTTTTTT; CDR3: CASTPRGGGELFF
J: TRBJ2-1; D: TRBD2; size: -; V: TRBV15; DNA: TGTGCCACCAGCGGCACTAGCGGTTCCTCCTACAATGAGCAGTTCTTC; CDR3: CATSGTSGSSYNEQFF
J: TRBJ1-2; D: -; size: once; V: TRBV6-5; DNA: TGTGCCAGCAGTTACTTTGCAGGGGTTGGGTATGGCTACACCTTC; CDR3: CASSYFAGVGYGYTF
J: TRBJ2-1; D: -; size: -; V: TRBV19; DNA: TGTGTCAGGACGGAGGGACCCGCCCTCTACAATGAGCAGTTCTTC; CDR3: CVRTEGPALYNEQFF
J: TRBJ1-1; D: -; size: -; V: TRBV6-1; DNA: TGTGCCAGCAATACAGGGTTGAACACTGAAGCTTTCTTT; CDR3: CASNTGLNTEAFF
J: TRBJ1-2; D: -; size: -; V: TRBV27; DNA: TGTGCCAGCAGTTTATTAGGGAGAAACTATGGCTACACCTTC; CDR3: CASSLLGRNYGYTF
J: TRBJ1-6; D: TRBD1; size: -; V: TRBV12-5; DNA: TGTGCTAGTGCCCTCGGGACAGGGAATAATTCACCCCTCCACTTT; CDR3: CASALGTGNNSPLHF
J: TRBJ1-2; D: TRBD1; size: -; V: TRBV18; DNA: TGTGCCAGCTCACCAGGGGCAGGGGGCTTAGGCGGCTACACCTTC; CDR3: CASSPGAGGLGGYTF
J: TRBJ2-5; D: -; size: -; V: TRBV2; DNA: TGTGCCAGCAGTCGGGAATTAGGAGAGACCCAGTACTTC; CDR3: CASSRELGETQYF
J: TRBJ2-3; D: -; size: few; V: TRBV4-2; DNA: TGTGCCAGCAGCCAAGGAGTAAAACTAAGCACAGATACGCAGTATTTT; CDR3: CASSQGVKLSTDTQYF
J: TRBJ2-3; D: TRBD2; size: -; V: TRBV18; DNA: TGTGCCAGCTCACCACCGGAGGTAGTTCTCGCGGGGGAAGCAGATACGCAGTATTTT; CDR3: CASSPPEVVLAGEADTQYF
J: TRBJ2-1; D: TRBD2; size: -; V: TRBV18; DNA: TGTGCCAGCTGTACCAGCGGGGCAAGCTCCTACAATGAGCAGTTCTTC; CDR3: CASCTSGASSYNEQFF
J: TRBJ1-2; D: TRBD1; size: once; V: TRBV6-5; DNA: TGTGCCAGCAGTAAGGGACAGGGGGTATCTGGCTACACCTTC; CDR3: CASSKGQGVSGYTF
J: TRBJ1-1; D: TRBD1; size: once; V: TRBV6-5; DNA: TGTGCCAGCAGTTACTCGCCAGGACAGGGGAACACTGAAGCTTTCTTT; CDR3: CASSYSPGQGNTEAFF
J: TRBJ2-2; D: -; size: -; V: TRBV30; DNA: TGTGCCTGGAGTGTACGGGACTGGAAAACCGGGGAGCTGTTTTTT; CDR3: CAWSVRDWKTGELFF
J: TRBJ2-3; D: -; size: -; V: TRBV9; DNA: TGTGCCAGCAGCGCCGGTCGGGGGGCTGGAGATACGCAGTATTTT; CDR3: CASSAGRGAGDTQYF
J: TRBJ2-3; D: -; size: once; V: TRBV7-9; DNA: TGTTCCAGCAGCTTTAGCCTCACAGATACGCAGTATTTT; CDR3: CSSSFSLTDTQYF
J: TRBJ1-5; D: -; size: -; V: TRBV9; DNA: TGTGCCAGCAGCGTAGGGATCTCCAAAGGAGCCCAGCATTTT; CDR3: CASSVGISKGAQHF
J: TRBJ1-4; D: -; size: -; V: TRBV15; DNA: TGTGCCACCAGCAGAGATTGGTCGGGTGGTGAAAAACTGTTTTTT; CDR3: CATSRDWSGGEKLFF
J: TRBJ1-4; D: -; size: -; V: TRBV5-1; DNA: TGCGCCAGCAGCTTTGGGCAGCCTAATGAAAAACTGTTTTTT; CDR3: CASSFGQPNEKLFF
J: TRBJ1-6; D: TRBD1; size: -; V: TRBV5-4; DNA: TGTGCCAGCAGCTTGGATGGCAGGGGGTATTCACCCCTCCACTTT; CDR3: CASSLDGRGYSPLHF
J: TRBJ2-7; D: -; size: -; V: TRBV2; DNA: TGTGCCAGCACCTCCGGTAGAACCTACGAGCAGTACTTC; CDR3: CASTSGRTYEQYF
J: TRBJ1-6; D: -; size: -; V: TRBV7-2; DNA: TGTGCCAGCAGCTTACAGGGAAATTCACCCCTCCACTTT; CDR3: CASSLQGNSPLHF
J: TRBJ2-7; D: TRBD2; size: few; V: TRBV10-3; DNA: TGTGCCAACGTCTTACTAGCGGGGTCCTACGAGCAGTACTTC; CDR3: CANVLLAGSYEQYF
J: TRBJ2-2; D: TRBD1; size: -; V: TRBV4-3; DNA: TGCGCCAGCAGCCTTGGGACAGGGAGACCCGGGGAGCTGTTTTTT; CDR3: CASSLGTGRPGELFF
J: TRBJ2-7; D: TRBD2; size: once; V: TRBV5-4; DNA: TGTGCCAGCAGGCCTGGGTCGGCGGGAGCTCTATACGAGCAGTACTTC; CDR3: CASRPGSAGALYEQYF
J: TRBJ2-3; D: -; size: once; V: TRBV11-3; DNA: TGTGCCAGCAGCCTCGGCGGGGCGGGAGATACGCAGTATTTT; CDR3: CASSLGGAGDTQYF
J: TRBJ2-5; D: TRBD2; size: -; V: TRBV5-8; DNA: TGTGCCAGCAGCGCCGGTCGGACAGGACTAGCGGCCCTCCAGGAGACCCAGTACTTC; CDR3: CASSAGRTGLAALQETQYF
J: TRBJ2-2; D: TRBD1; size: -; V: TRBV5-1; DNA: TGCGCCACCTCAGACAGGGGGGATACCGGGGAGCTGTTTTTT; CDR3: CATSDRGDTGELFF
J: TRBJ1-2; D: -; size: once; V: TRBV5-1; DNA: TGCGCCAGCAGCTCCGCCGGCTATGGCTACACCTTC; CDR3: CASSSAGYGYTF
J: TRBJ2-7; D: -; size: -; V: TRBV7-9; DNA: TGTGCCAGCAGCCCGGGTAGACGGTACTTC; CDR3: CASSPGRRYF
J: TRBJ1-2; D: TRBD1; size: few; V: TRBV28; DNA: TGTGCCAGCAGTTTATGGGTGGGGGGACAGGGTAATGGCTACACCTTC; CDR3: CASSLWVGGQGNGYTF
J: TRBJ2-5; D: -; size: -; V: TRBV19; DNA: TGTGCCAGTAGTATAGGATACAGACGCCAAGAGACCCAGTACTTC; CDR3: CASSIGYRRQETQYF
J: TRBJ2-5; D: -; size: -; V: TRBV6-5; DNA: TGTGCCATACCGGGACAACGACAAGAGACCCAGTACTTC; CDR3: CAIPGQRQETQYF
J: TRBJ2-7; D: -; size: -; V: TRBV6-1; DNA: TGTGCCAGCAGTGAAGTAGGGGCAACCTCATACGAGCAGTACTTC; CDR3: CASSEVGATSYEQYF
J: TRBJ1-5; D: -; size: -; V: TRBV7-9; DNA: TGTGCCAGCAGCTTAGCGGGGGGAGATCAGCCCCAGCATTTT; CDR3: CASSLAGGDQPQHF
J: TRBJ2-7; D: TRBD1; size: -; V: TRBV7-9; DNA: TGTGCCAGCAGCCGAACCGGACAGGGACTCTACGAGCAGTACTTC; CDR3: CASSRTGQGLYEQYF
J: TRBJ2-3; D: TRBD1; size: few; V: TRBV28; DNA: TGTGCCAGCAGTTTACACATAATCATCAGGGCCTCGGACAGGGTTAGCACAGATACGCAGTATTTT; CDR3: CASSLHIIIRASDRVSTDTQYF